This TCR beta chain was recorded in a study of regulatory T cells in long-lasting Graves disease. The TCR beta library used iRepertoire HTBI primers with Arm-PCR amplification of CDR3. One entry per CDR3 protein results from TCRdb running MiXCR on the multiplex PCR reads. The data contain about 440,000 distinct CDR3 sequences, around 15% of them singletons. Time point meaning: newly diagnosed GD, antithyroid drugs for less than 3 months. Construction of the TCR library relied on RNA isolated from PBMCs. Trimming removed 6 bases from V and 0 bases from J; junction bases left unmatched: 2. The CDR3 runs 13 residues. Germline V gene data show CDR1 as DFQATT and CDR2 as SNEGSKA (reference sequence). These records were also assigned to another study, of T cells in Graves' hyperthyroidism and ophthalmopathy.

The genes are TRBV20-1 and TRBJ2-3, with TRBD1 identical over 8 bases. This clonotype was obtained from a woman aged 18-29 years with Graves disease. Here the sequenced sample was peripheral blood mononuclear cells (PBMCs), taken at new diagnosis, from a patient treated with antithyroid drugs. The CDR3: CSAGQGSTDTQYF. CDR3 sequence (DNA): TGCAGTGCCGGACAGGGAAGCACAGATACGCAGTATTTT.